The present entry profiles one T cell receptor beta chain with its context. The clone's antigen remains unknown. Qualities for individual bases were not recorded, and no much larger clone is one base off. A second Seattle source provided samples from volunteer blood donors who had recovered from COVID-19. Collaborating institutions collected whole blood in K2EDTA tubes following their own protocols. For TCRbeta analysis, collaborator samples were shipped as frozen whole blood, as isolated PBMCs, or as DNA extracted from either sample type. TCRbeta CDR3 regions were amplified from genomic DNA using the immunoSEQ Assay, a bias-controlled multiplex PCR. The authors processed their data as follows. Nucleated cell counts per sample were estimated from amplification of reference gene primers within the assay. Sequence reads were collapsed and filtered to measure the absolute abundance of every unique TCRbeta CDR3 rearrangement. Productive Simpson clonality was computed per sample as the square root of Simpson's diversity index over productive rearrangements. This is the immuneACCESS table as TCRdb keeps it, with only in-frame sequences that have V and J called. A part of the clones is gone; compared with another copy, unresolved V genes explain less than half, and the rest is unexplained. V, J and clone size reflect that table, while D and trimming were determined from the DNA. In all, the sample holds 220,000 or so clones, and around four fifths of those were seen once. 4.5% to 5.5% of the sample is in the top ten clones.

These data belong to a study of blood T cell repertoires in COVID-19 (dated by TCRdb to about 2020). About the study as a whole: Samples from collaborators originated in the United States, Italy and Spain and spanned both the acute and convalescent phases of COVID-19. Sample metadata almost always included a de-identified subject ID, COVID-19 status, age in years and sex. The samples were drawn from two sources: the first 160 participants of the ongoing ImmuneRACE study, and fewer than 1,500 subjects contributed by 6 global collaborators. The prospective study material was composed of cDNA or gDNA derived from T cells, B-cell-depleted T cells, or PBMCs. The repertoires were released in a freely available public database intended as a resource for research on the immune response to SARS-CoV-2. HLA class I and class II types, where available, came from metadata supplied by the sample provider rather than from assay-based typing. Deeply sampled blood TCRbeta repertoires from subjects exposed to, actively infected with, or recovered from COVID-19 were included in the dataset.

CDR1 and CDR2 are drawn from the germline V gene: LGHNA, YSLEER. The CDR3, cysteine through phenylalanine, is 13 amino acids long. The CDR3 DNA has 39 bases and is translated from base 1. V is shortened by 2 bases, J by 6 bases, and the region joining them spans 11 bases. Summary of the overall study and its limitations: The amount of clinical and demographic metadata varied by source and participant and was provided uncurated.

The sample consisted of peripheral blood. This clonotype originated in a woman aged 55-69 years who had recovered from COVID-19. This sequence uses TRBV4-3 and TRBJ2-7; possibly the D gene is TRBD2, per 5 matching bases. The CDR3 region has the sequence CASSQFDYSEQYF. The nucleotide sequence is given as TGCGCCAGCAGCCAATTCGACTATTCCGAGCAGTACTTC.